Sequencing of this TCR beta chain was carried out in a study of neoadjuvant nivolumab and ipilimumab in lung cancer. The method was immunoSEQ multiplex PCR; TCRdb's version includes in-frame clones alone and lacks a portion of them. The sample carries 15,000 to 20,000 clones, around 76% recorded once. This sequence was found in an adult with non-small cell lung cancer. Material: tumor tissue, obtained after neoadjuvant nivolumab, alone or with ipilimumab, at or shortly before surgery.

CDR3 sequence (DNA): TGTGCCAGCAGCTTAGGGACAGTCAGCTTAGGTACGCAGTATTTT. Amino acids: CASSLGTVSLGTQYF. The chain employs TRBV7-3 and TRBJ2-3, with 7 nucleotides matching TRBD1. CDR3 length equals 15 residues. CDR1 SGHTA and CDR2 FQGTGA come from the germline V gene. V gave up 2 bases and J gave up 8 bases; unmatched junction bases: 10. Filled out from reference TRBV7-3 and TRBJ2-3, the complete variable domain reads GAGVSQTPSNKVTEKGKYVELRCDPISGHTALYWYRQSLGQGPEFLIYFQGTGAADDSGLPNDRFFAVRPEGSVSTLKIQRTERGDSAVYLCASSLGTVSLGTQYFGPGTRLTVL.